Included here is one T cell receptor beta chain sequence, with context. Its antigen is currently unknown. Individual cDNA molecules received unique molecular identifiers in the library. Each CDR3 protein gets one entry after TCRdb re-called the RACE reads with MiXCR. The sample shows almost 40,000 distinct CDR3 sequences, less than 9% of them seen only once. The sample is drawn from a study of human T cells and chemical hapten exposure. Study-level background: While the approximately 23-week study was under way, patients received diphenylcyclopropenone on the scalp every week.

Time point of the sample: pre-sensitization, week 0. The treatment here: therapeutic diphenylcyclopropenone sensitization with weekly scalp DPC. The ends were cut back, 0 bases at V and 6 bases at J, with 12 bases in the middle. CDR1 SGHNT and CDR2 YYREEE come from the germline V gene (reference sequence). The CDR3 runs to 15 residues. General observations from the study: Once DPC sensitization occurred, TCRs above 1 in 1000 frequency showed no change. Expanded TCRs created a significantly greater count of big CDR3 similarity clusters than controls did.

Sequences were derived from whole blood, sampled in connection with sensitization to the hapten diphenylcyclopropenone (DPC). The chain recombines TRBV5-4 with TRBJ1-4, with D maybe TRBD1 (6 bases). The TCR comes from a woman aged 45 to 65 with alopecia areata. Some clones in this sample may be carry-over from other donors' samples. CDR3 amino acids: CASSLAGTLDEKLFF. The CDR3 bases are TGTGCCAGCAGCTTGGCCGGGACACTGGATGAAAAACTGTTTTTT.